Shown below are 11 T cell receptor beta chains from a single sample sequenced in a study of blood T cell repertoires in COVID-19. The method was immunoSEQ multiplex PCR; TCRdb's version includes in-frame clones alone and lacks a portion of them. The sample lists about 210,000 clones, around 89% occurring once. The sequenced sample consisted of peripheral blood. These TCRs come from a woman between 40 and 55 years old with acute or convalescent COVID-19.

The V and J genes are TRBV29-1 and TRBJ1-1; D is ambiguous. The CDR3 is 13 amino acids. The germline V and J ends were trimmed by 4 bases and 3 bases, with 12 bases remaining between them. Germline V gene data show CDR1 as SQVTM and CDR2 as ANQGSEA. CDR3 DNA sequence: TGCAGCGTTGTCCGTCTTGCGGACACTGAAGCTTTCTTT. Translation: CSVVRLADTEAFF. Full variable domain (rest looked up from reference TRBV29-1 and TRBJ1-1): SAVISQKPSRDICQRGTSLTIQCQVDSQVTMMFWYRQQPGQSLTLIATANQGSEATYESGFVIDKFPISRPNLTFSTLTVSNMSPEDSSIYLCSVVRLADTEAFFGQGTRLTVV.

The V and J genes are TRBV5-1 and TRBJ2-3; tentative D call: TRBD1 (5 bases). The CDR3 totals 15 residues. Trimming pared 2 bases from V and 2 bases from J, leaving 12 bases between. Germline V lookup: CDR1 SGHRS, CDR2 YFSETQ. The CDR3 spells CASSFGQGLTDTQYF. The CDR3 DNA reads TGCGCCAGCAGCTTTGGCCAGGGCCTCACAGATACGCAGTATTTT.

The rearrangement links TRBV5-1 to TRBJ2-1, with 9 bases matching TRBD2. There are 15 residues in the CDR3. V lost 3 bases, J lost 6 bases, and 7 bases stayed unmatched. Germline-derived CDR1 and CDR2 are SGHRS and YFSETQ. CDR3 amino acids: CASSYLAGAVNEQFF. DNA for the CDR3: TGCGCCAGCAGCTACTTAGCGGGGGCCGTCAATGAGCAGTTCTTC. The whole variable domain, remainder taken from reference TRBV5-1 and TRBJ2-1, is KAGVTQTPRYLIKTRGQQVTLSCSPISGHRSVSWYQQTPGQGLQFLFEYFSETQRNKGNFPGRFSGRQFSNSRSEMNVSTLELGDSALYLCASSYLAGAVNEQFFGPGTRLTVL.

The chain is built from TRBV4-1 and TRBJ2-5, with TRBD2 identical over 11 bases. Germline V lookup: CDR1 MGHRA, CDR2 YSYEKL. Trimming cost V 0 bases and J 1 base; bases outside gene matches: 4. The CDR3 has 17 amino acids. In DNA, the CDR3 is TGCGCCAGCAGCCAAGATCGGACTAGCGGGCCCCAAGAGACCCAGTACTTC. Protein: CASSQDRTSGPQETQYF.

The chain combines TRBV2 with TRBJ2-1; 8 bases line up with TRBD1. V lost 8 bases, J lost 4 bases, and 10 bases stayed unmatched. Germline lookup yields CDR1 SNHLY and CDR2 FYNNEI. CDR3 length: 15 amino acids. This CDR3 reads CASGLQGARYNEQFF. The CDR3 DNA reads TGTGCCAGCGGCCTTCAGGGGGCGCGGTACAATGAGCAGTTCTTC.

There are a few counts of this clone. V usage is TRBV18 and J usage is TRBJ1-4; D is perhaps TRBD1 (5 bases). The V end lost 0 bases, the J end lost 7 bases, and 9 bases lay between the germline ends. Germline V gene data show CDR1 as KGHSH and CDR2 as LQKENI. This CDR3 is 14 amino acids long. For the CDR3, the DNA is TGTGCCAGCTCACCACCGGGGGGAGTTGAAAAACTGTTTTTT. Residues: CASSPPGGVEKLFF.

This chain uses TRBV9 with TRBJ2-1; 7 bases line up with TRBD2. The length of the CDR3 is 14 residues. Germline V gene lookup returns CDR1 SGDLS and CDR2 YYNGEE. J gave up 6 bases and V 4 bases, and 7 bases lay outside the gene matches. The CDR3 loop is CASSPAGGGNEQFF. CDR3 nucleotides: TGTGCCAGCAGCCCCGCTGGGGGGGGCAATGAGCAGTTCTTC.

This clone was recorded a few times. This rearrangement joins TRBV25-1 to TRBJ1-2, with 8 nucleotides matching TRBD1. V shed 3 bases and J 8 bases; nucleotides not matched to a gene: 14. The CDR3 sequence is 16 residues long. Germline CDR1 MGHDK, CDR2 SYGVNS. This chain's CDR3 is CASSDPSRAGGLGYTF. Written as DNA, the CDR3 is TGTGCCAGCAGTGACCCATCGAGGGCAGGGGGCTTAGGCTACACCTTC.

The chain joins TRBV24-1 to TRBJ2-7; 7 bases agree with TRBD2. From germline, CDR1 is KGHDR and CDR2 SFDVKD. Trimming removed 3 bases from V and 0 bases from J; junction bases left unmatched: 16. This CDR3 comprises 19 residues. For the CDR3, the DNA is TGTGCCACCAGTGATCGACTAGCAGGGACTACCTTGACCTCCTACGAGCAGTACGTC. Protein: CATSDRLAGTTLTSYEQYV.

The V call is TRBV2, the J call TRBJ1-5; TRBD1 might be the D (5 bases). The CDR3 has 14 amino acids. V gave up 6 bases and J gave up 4 bases, with 13 bases separating them. Germline loops: CDR1 SNHLY, CDR2 FYNNEI. The CDR3 bases are TGTGCCAGCAGAGCCCGGACACCAAATCAGCCCCAGCATTTT. It codes for CASRARTPNQPQHF.

The rearrangement links TRBV5-1 to TRBJ1-1, with 7 bases identical to TRBD1. CDR1 is SGHRS, CDR2 YFSETQ, per germline. J gave up 1 base and V 0 bases, and 9 bases lay outside the gene matches. This CDR3 has 17 amino acids. The CDR3 region is CASSLGARTGANTEAFF. CDR3 sequence (DNA): TGCGCCAGCAGCTTGGGGGCCCGGACAGGCGCGAACACTGAAGCTTTCTTT.